This T cell receptor beta chain emerged from a study of graft-versus-host responses after intestinal transplantation. Overall study findings and caveats: Clonal ratios of graft-versus-host to host-versus-graft in allografts were high for patients exhibiting graft-donor T cell macrochimerism.

Labeling with CFSE marked approximately 200,000 responder cells, which were plated with approximately 200,000 irradiated, violet-dye-labeled stimulator cells. Regarding this clone: One end of the junction fails to match germline, which may point to a read error.

The repertoire was sequenced with immunoSEQ multiplex PCR; TCRdb's copy has only in-frame clones and lacks some. This sample has 8,000 to 11,000 clones; about 31% occur once, and the top ten carry less than 5.5%. The TCR comes from a human patient who was an organ donor for intestinal transplantation. Sequences were derived from alloreactive CD4+ T cells from a mixed lymphocyte reaction culture, sampled before transplantation. Stated subset: CFSE-low proliferating T cells sorted from approximately 6-day pre-transplant mixed lymphocyte reaction (GvH or HvG direction).

The CDR3 bases are TGTGCCAGCAGCTTAACGGCCGGACTAGCGGGGGGGCGTTCGGTCTTC. Protein: CASSLTAGLAGGRSVF. The J gene is TRBJ2-1, the V gene TRBV11-3, with TRBD2 identical over 15 bases. Germline V gene lookup returns CDR1 SGHNT and CDR2 YENEEA. This CDR3 region has 16 residues.